This T cell receptor beta chain was identified in a study of cytomegalovirus exposure and HLA in healthy donors. Overall study findings and caveats: Trimming of TCR beta V- and J-genes showed a link, identified in a later analysis, to a missense DCLRE1C variant. There were around 160 TCR beta chains listed as cytomegalovirus-associated.

The CDR3 has 13 residues. V lost 7 bases and J 0 bases, leaving 9 bases between the germline ends. Germline assignment: CDR1 SGHVS and CDR2 FQNEAQ. With 60 Vbeta and 13 Jbeta primers, the PCR was carried out. The table came from immunoSEQ multiplex PCR; TCRdb's copy has only in-frame clones and leaves some out. Counted here are over 80,000 clones, roughly 70% occurring once; the ten biggest clones make up over 3%. A word on this clone: The antigen is not known.

The sample consisted of PBMCs. The receptor comes from a man aged 40-50 years in good health and CMV-seronegative. The rearrangement links TRBV7-8 to TRBJ1-1, with D hard to call. CDR3 bases: TGTGCCAGCACAAGGGAGATGAACACTGAAGCTTTCTTT. Translation: CASTREMNTEAFF.